A single T cell receptor (beta chain) is shown here with its context. Profiled with immunoSEQ multiplex PCR; TCRdb holds only in-frame clones, not every one. This repertoire shows under 250,000 clones, 92% found once; its top ten account for 0.95% to 1.5%. The data are from a study of blood T cell repertoires in COVID-19. Sample: peripheral blood. This receptor was obtained from a man aged 30-40 years with acute or convalescent COVID-19.

The CDR3 coding sequence is TGTGCCAGCAGCCAAGGGGCCGGCTATGGCTACACCTTC. Its protein is CASSQGAGYGYTF. This rearrangement joins TRBV14 to TRBJ1-2; no clear D gene. The V and J ends lost 1 base and 4 bases respectively, with 7 bases between them. Per the germline V gene, CDR1 is SGHDN and CDR2 is FVKESK. This CDR3 has 13 residues.